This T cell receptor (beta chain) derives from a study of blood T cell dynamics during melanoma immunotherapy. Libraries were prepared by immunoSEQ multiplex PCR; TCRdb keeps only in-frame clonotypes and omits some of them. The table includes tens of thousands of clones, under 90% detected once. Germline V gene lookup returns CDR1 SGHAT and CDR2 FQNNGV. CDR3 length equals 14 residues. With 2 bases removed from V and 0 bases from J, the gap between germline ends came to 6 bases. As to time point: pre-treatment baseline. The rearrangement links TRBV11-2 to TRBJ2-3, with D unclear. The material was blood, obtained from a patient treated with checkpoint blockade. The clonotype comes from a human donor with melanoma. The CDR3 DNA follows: TGTGCCAGCAGCTTACAGGCGAGCACAGATACGCAGTATTTT. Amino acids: CASSLQASTDTQYF. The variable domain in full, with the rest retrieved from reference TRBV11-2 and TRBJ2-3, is EAGVAQSPRYKIIEKRQSVAFWCNPISGHATLYWYQQILGQGPKLLIQFQNNGVVDDSQLPKDRFSAERLKGVDSTLKIQPAKLEDSAVYLCASSLQASTDTQYFGPGTRLTVL.